The 25 T cell receptor beta chains below all came from one sample that was sequenced in a study of T cells in Graves' hyperthyroidism and ophthalmopathy. The TCR beta CDR3 regions underwent amplification using RNA transcripts as the source. HTBI primers were employed in a first-round RT-PCR of the TCR CDR3. A single record per CDR3 protein comes from TCRdb applying MiXCR to the multiplex PCR reads. The sample records some 270,000 distinct CDR3 sequences, approximately 23% being singletons. Material for sequencing was blood. These receptors originate from a woman in her thirties or forties with Graves' ophthalmopathy.

This clonotype was detected many times. The CDR3 spells CASSILTGDYGYTF. The CDR3 DNA reads TGTGCCAGCAGCATACTCACTGGGGACTATGGCTACACCTTC. V and J are TRBV7-2 and TRBJ1-2; unclear D gene. Germline assignment: CDR1 SGHTA and CDR2 FQGNSA. The CDR3 loop spans 14 amino acids. V lost 5 bases and J lost 3, with 13 bases in between.

This clonotype showed up just a few times. The J gene is TRBJ1-2, the V gene TRBV12-3 or TRBV12-4; weak D call: TRBD1 (5 bases). V shed 7 bases and J shed 4 bases, with 19 bases lying between them. The CDR3 extends over 15 amino acids. The CDR3 nucleotides read TGTGCCAGCAACGTTTGGGGGGATAGGGCCTATGGCTACACCTTC. This translates into CASNVWGDRAYGYTF.

As concerns this clonotype: This may arise from a read error, as a much more abundant clone is one base away. The rearrangement joins TRBV9 to TRBJ2-2, with 7 bases matching TRBD2. The CDR3 runs to 15 residues. Germline loops: CDR1 SGDLS, CDR2 YYNGEE. The chain's CDR3 is CASSARLAEAGERFF. DNA of the CDR3: TGTGCCAGCAGCGCCCGCCTAGCGGAGGCTGGGGAGCGGTTTTTT.

This clonotype was counted once. This sequence joins TRBV6-1 and TRBJ1-5; D possibly corresponds to TRBD1 (5 bases). The V and J ends lost 7 bases and 6 bases respectively, with 19 bases between them. This CDR3 is 15 amino acids long. CDR1 is MNHNS, CDR2 SASEGT, per germline. CDR3 DNA: TGTGCCAGCACAGGGCAATTCATAAGTTTTCAGCCCCAGCATTTT. Protein sequence: CASTGQFISFQPQHF.

This clonotype was counted at least ten times. V gene TRBV7-8 combines with J gene TRBJ2-7, with 8 bases fitting TRBD2. Trimming took 3 bases from V and 7 from J; bases not matched to a gene: 8. The CDR3 length is 14 residues. Germline V gene data show CDR1 as SGHVS and CDR2 as FQNEAQ. CDR3 loop: CASSFAGGTQEQYF. The CDR3, as DNA: TGTGCCAGCAGCTTCGCGGGAGGCACACAAGAGCAGTACTTC.

This clonotype was recorded at least ten times. The V call is TRBV7-9, the J call TRBJ1-5, with unresolved D. V lost 2 bases and J lost 0, with 5 bases in between. Germline V CDR1 and CDR2: SEHNR, FQNEAQ (reference sequence). The CDR3 length is 14 residues. The CDR3: CASSLLDSNQPQHF. The CDR3 bases are TGTGCCAGCAGCTTATTGGATAGCAATCAGCCCCAGCATTTT.

In the case of this clonotype: A much bigger clone sits one base away, suggesting this may be a read error. This sequence joins TRBV18 and TRBJ2-4, with D possibly being TRBD2 (6 bases). Germline V lookup: CDR1 KGHSH, CDR2 LQKENI. CDR3 length: 17 amino acids. In nucleotides, the CDR3 is TGTGCCAGCTCACCGGTGGAAGCGGTACTAGCCAAAAACATTCAGCACTTC. The encoded protein is CASSPVEAVLAKNIQHF.

In this sample, this clonotype turned up many times. The rearrangement joins TRBV12-3 or TRBV12-4 to TRBJ2-3; D unresolved. The V and J ends lost 3 bases and 4 bases respectively, with 8 bases between them. The CDR3 length is 13 residues. The CDR3 sequence is CASSFGYSDTQYF. The CDR3 DNA is TGTGCCAGCAGTTTCGGGTATTCAGATACGCAGTATTTT.

A word on this clonotype: A read error may explain this, as a much larger clone is one base away. The chain links TRBV7-3 to TRBJ2-2; 10 bases align to TRBD2. This CDR3 spans 17 amino acids. V gave up 5 bases and J gave up 4 bases; unmatched junction bases: 10. The V gene's germline CDR1 is SGHTA and CDR2 FQGTGA. DNA for the CDR3: TGTGCCAGCAGCCTCACTACTAGCGGGATAGGCACCGGGGAGCTGTTTTTT. This sequence encodes CASSLTTSGIGTGELFF.

Ten or more counts support this clonotype. The gene calls are TRBV7-3 and TRBJ1-5; D gene ambiguous. Between the trimmed V and J ends, which lost 1 base and 1 base, there was a span of 11 bases. Per germline, CDR1 SGHTA and CDR2 FQGTGA. This CDR3 has 16 amino acids. In nucleotides, the CDR3 is TGTGCCAGCAGCTTAATTTCAGGTTACAGCAATCAGCCCCAGCATTTT. This translates into CASSLISGYSNQPQHF.

This clonotype was counted at least ten times. The rearrangement links TRBV9 to TRBJ1-1; D is unresolved. The CDR3 length is 14 residues. Germline CDR1 reads SGDLS; CDR2 reads YYNGEE. V gave up 4 bases and J gave up 5 bases, with 15 bases separating them. CDR3: CASSSAGGGTEAFF. As DNA, the CDR3 is TGTGCCAGCAGCTCGGCAGGTGGTGGGACTGAAGCTTTCTTT.

In its sample, this clonotype was seen many times. The genes are TRBV11-2 and TRBJ2-7, with D possibly matching TRBD1 (5 bases). The CDR3 sequence is 16 residues long. Trimming stripped 5 bases from V and 0 bases from J, with 17 bases between. The germline CDR1 and CDR2 sequences are SGHAT and FQNNGV. Here the CDR3 reads CASSPPPGGASYEQYF. The CDR3 DNA follows: TGTGCCAGCAGCCCTCCCCCGGGTGGGGCCTCCTACGAGCAGTACTTC. The full variable domain, completed using reference TRBV11-2 and TRBJ2-7, is EAGVAQSPRYKIIEKRQSVAFWCNPISGHATLYWYQQILGQGPKLLIQFQNNGVVDDSQLPKDRFSAERLKGVDSTLKIQPAKLEDSAVYLCASSPPPGGASYEQYFGPGTRLTVT.

This clonotype was seen at least ten times. V and J are TRBV6-1 and TRBJ1-1; maybe TRBD1 (6 bases). The V gene lost 6 bases and the J gene lost 1 base, with 18 bases spanning the gap. The CDR3 spans 16 residues. CDR1 MNHNS and CDR2 SASEGT come from the germline V gene. CDR3 region: CASSAKGVLPNTEAFF. The CDR3 DNA sequence: TGTGCCAGCAGCGCAAAGGGGGTTCTCCCGAACACTGAAGCTTTCTTT.

V and J are TRBV6-4 and TRBJ2-2, with a possible D match to TRBD1 (5 bases). The V end was cut by 4 bases, the J end by 1 base, with 10 bases between. This CDR3 region has 15 residues. The V gene's germline CDR1 is MRHNA and CDR2 SNTAGT. CDR3 region: CASSGIDRNTGELFF. The CDR3 bases are TGTGCCAGCAGTGGGATAGACAGGAACACCGGGGAGCTGTTTTTT.

This clonotype showed up just once. The chain couples TRBV28 to TRBJ2-2; D gene unclear. Germline V gene data show CDR1 as MDHEN and CDR2 as SYDVKM. The CDR3 is 13 amino acids. The V end was cut by 8 bases, the J end by 8 bases, with 15 bases between. CDR3 nucleotide sequence: TGTGCCAGCTTGGCTAGACTTCGAGGGGAGCTGTTTTTT. Translated: CASLARLRGELFF.

This clonotype has a count of ten or more. J is TRBJ2-7 and V is TRBV6-5; D might be TRBD1 (6 bases). Per germline, CDR1 MNHEY and CDR2 SVGAGI. V shed 5 bases and J shed 2 bases, with 19 bases lying between them. CDR3 length: 16 residues. The CDR3 nucleotides are TGTGCCAGCAGTCCCCATGGCAGGGGAGAAACCTACGAGCAGTACTTC. This translates into CASSPHGRGETYEQYF.

This clonotype was counted many times. A read error is possible here, since a much larger clone lies one base away. The V call is TRBV10-3, the J call TRBJ1-3; no definite D call. CDR1 is ENHRY, CDR2 SYGVKD, per germline. There are 15 residues in the CDR3. The CDR3 coding sequence is TGTGCCATCAGTGAGGGGGTTACGTATGGATACACCATATATTTT. This encodes CAISEGVTYGYTIYF.

This clonotype was observed many times. This rearrangement joins TRBV20-1 to TRBJ1-5; D perhaps matches TRBD1 (5 bases). Trimming removed 3 bases at V and 4 bases at J, with 13 bases between. Germline V CDR1 and CDR2: DFQATT, SNEGSKA (reference sequence). The CDR3 extends over 14 amino acids. The CDR3 spells CSARGVGRNQPQHF. CDR3 DNA: TGCAGTGCTAGGGGGGTTGGGCGGAATCAGCCCCAGCATTTT.

This clonotype was counted ten times or more. CDR3 in DNA: TGTGCCAGCAGCTTAGGGACGGACGAGCAGTACTTC. This sequence encodes CASSLGTDEQYF. This rearrangement joins TRBV11-3 to TRBJ2-7; D gene ambiguous. Trimming stripped 1 base from V and 5 bases from J, with 6 bases between. Germline assignment: CDR1 SGHNT and CDR2 YENEEA. CDR3 size: 12 residues. Combining the CDR3 with reference TRBV11-3 and TRBJ2-7 gives the whole variable domain EAGVVQSPRYKIIEKKQPVAFWCNPISGHNTLYWYLQNLGQGPELLIRYENEEAVDDSQLPKDRFSAERLKGVDSTLKIQPAELGDSAVYLCASSLGTDEQYFGPGTRLTVT.

CDR3 sequence reads: CASSEDRAGETQYF. The CDR3 DNA follows: TGTGCCAGCAGTGAAGACAGGGCGGGGGAGACCCAGTACTTC. The chain couples TRBV2 to TRBJ2-5; D possibly uses TRBD1 or TRBD2 (6 bases each). V was shortened by 1 base and J by 5 bases, with 11 bases between the two germline ends. The germline V gene encodes CDR1 SNHLY and CDR2 FYNNEI. The CDR3 runs to 14 residues.

The rearrangement joins TRBV6-1 to TRBJ1-2; the D is unclear. The ends were cut back, 6 bases at V and 0 bases at J, with 17 bases in the middle. Per the germline V gene, CDR1 is MNHNS and CDR2 is SASEGT. The CDR3 covers 16 residues. CDR3 protein: CASRATRPEANYGYTF. As DNA, the CDR3 is TGTGCCAGCAGAGCCACAAGACCGGAAGCTAACTATGGCTACACCTTC.

The chain employs TRBV19 and TRBJ1-1, with 7 bases lining up with TRBD1. CDR3 size: 15 residues. Trimming at V came to 3 bases and at J to 5 bases, leaving 9 bases not matched to a gene. Germline V CDR1 and CDR2: LNHDA, SQIVND (reference sequence). For the CDR3, the DNA is TGTGCCAGTAGTATCAGTCAGGGGGTAAGGACTGAAGCTTTCTTT. Residues: CASSISQGVRTEAFF. The variable domain in full, with the rest retrieved from reference TRBV19 and TRBJ1-1, is DGGITQSPKYLFRKEGQNVTLSCEQNLNHDAMYWYRQDPGQGLRLIYYSQIVNDFQKGDIAEGYSVSREKKESFPLTVTSAQKNPTAFYLCASSISQGVRTEAFFGQGTRLTVV.

Concerning this clonotype: A much larger clone lies a single base off, so this may be a read error. The J gene is TRBJ1-6, the V gene TRBV7-2, with a tentative D call TRBD1 (5 bases). This CDR3 is built from 14 residues. Per the germline V gene, CDR1 is SGHTA and CDR2 is FQGNSA. CDR3 coding DNA: TGTGCCAGCAGATTAGGGGCCCATAATTCACCCCTCCACTTT. Translation gives CASRLGAHNSPLHF.

In its sample, this clonotype was seen many times. The chain employs TRBV7-9 and TRBJ1-4; D gene uncertain. CDR1 is SEHNR and CDR2 is FQNEAQ in the germline V gene (reference sequence). V lost 5 bases and J 4 bases, leaving 11 bases between the germline ends. The CDR3 extends over 14 amino acids. CDR3 sequence (DNA): TGTGCCAGCAGCGGAGGGTACCTTAATGAAAAACTGTTTTTT. Translating it yields CASSGGYLNEKLFF.

This clonotype was seen only once. This chain joins TRBV6-2 or TRBV6-3 and TRBJ2-5; D is possibly TRBD2 (6 bases). The CDR3 runs to 15 residues. Germline lookup yields CDR1 MNHEY and CDR2 SVGEGT. The V end was cut by 8 bases, the J end by 5 bases, with 21 bases between. This chain's CDR3 is CASCSLREKGETQYF. The CDR3 bases are TGTGCCAGCTGTTCGCTCCGGGAGAAAGGGGAGACCCAGTACTTC.